This T cell receptor (beta chain) was sequenced in a study of blood T cell repertoires in COVID-19 (TCRdb year 2020). For the wider study: Collaborator samples came from the United States, Italy and Spain and covered acute and convalescent phases of COVID-19. The repertoires were made available in a free public database intended to serve as a resource for research on the immune response to SARS-CoV-2. The dataset comprised deeply sampled blood TCRbeta repertoires from subjects exposed to, actively infected with, or recovered from COVID-19. The prospective study material was composed of cDNA or gDNA derived from T cells, B-cell-depleted T cells, or PBMCs. Samples came from the ongoing ImmuneRACE study (first 160 participants) plus 1,254 subjects from 6 global collaborators. Where available, HLA class I and class II types were taken from metadata supplied by the sample provider and were not determined by assay-based typing. The sample metadata nearly always contained a de-identified subject ID, COVID-19 status, age in years and sex.

Broad study findings and their caveats: The quantity of clinical and demographic metadata differed by source and by participant and was supplied without curation.

TCRbeta CDR3 regions were amplified from genomic DNA using the immunoSEQ Assay, a bias-controlled multiplex PCR. The source study handled its data this way. The number of nucleated cells in each sample was estimated from the amplification of reference gene primers within the assay. To quantify the absolute abundance of each unique TCRbeta CDR3 rearrangement, sequence reads were collapsed and filtered. Productive Simpson clonality was computed per sample as the square root of Simpson's diversity index over productive rearrangements. Not all clones reach the TCRdb copy of this immuneACCESS table, which keeps in-frame sequences only. Checked studies attribute under half of the gap to unresolved V genes and leave the rest unexplained. V and J calls plus clone size are reproduced from that table; the DNA served to infer D and trimming. Present in this sample are approximately 270,000 clones, 80% to 90% of which were seen just once. The ten largest account for under 2.5% of the sample.

Enrolling through a virtual design, the prospective study's participants ranged in age from roughly 18 to 100 years and lived across more than 20 United States geographic areas. To assign participants to cohorts, the prospective study relied on clinical history that participants themselves reported in a screening survey and a study questionnaire. For ImmuneRACE Cohort 3, a participant was defined as recovered based on two consecutive negative NP/OP PCR tests, clearance by a healthcare professional, or resolution of symptoms. Each participant in the prospective study had whole blood, serum and a nasopharyngeal or oropharyngeal swab collected by mobile phlebotomists. Additional blood draws and questionnaires over an approximately two-month period could optionally be provided by prospective study participants. Before DNA extraction, prospective study blood samples were shipped either frozen or at room temperature.

This clone was seen only once. Its specific antigen is unknown. Base-call qualities are not available, and no considerably larger clone is one nucleotide away. V trim: 0 bases; J trim: 3 bases; unmatched bases: 4. The CDR3 contains 16 residues, cysteine and phenylalanine counted. Only the CDR3 portion is preserved as DNA: 48 bases, with reading frame beginning at the first base. The germline V gene encodes CDR1 MRHNA and CDR2 SNTAGT. The sequence came from a woman in her fifties or sixties who had recovered from COVID-19. Sequencing was performed on PBMCs or T cells enriched from blood (not recorded which). Recombination linked TRBV6-4 to TRBJ2-1; 8 nucleotides in the junction match TRBD2. In nucleotide form, the sequence is TGTGCCAGCAGTGACTCTGTTAGCGGGGACTACAATGAGCAGTTCTTC. Its translation reads: CASSDSVSGDYNEQFF.